The clone carrying this TCR beta chain was recorded many times. Its specificity is unknown. TCRbeta library preparation incorporated unique molecular identifiers. TCRdb re-derived calls from the PCR reads in MiXCR, one entry per CDR3 protein. The sample carries about 190,000 distinct CDR3 sequences, approximately 10% recorded once. The sample belongs to a study of T-cell reconstitution after alpha-beta-depleted transplantation in children. Study-wide results and caveats: From surviving recipient T cells and thymic progenitors came the high day-60 TCRbeta diversity observed in some patients. T-cell counts and diversity at one year post-transplant came mainly from newly produced T cells.

This CDR3 region has 16 residues. Trimming removed 4 bases from V and 2 bases from J, with 14 bases in between. Germline V gene data show CDR1 as KGHDR and CDR2 as SFDVKD. The input for sequencing was PBMCs, taken before TCRalphabeta/CD19-depleted stem cell transplant. The chain is built from TRBV24-1 and TRBJ1-5, with a possible D match to TRBD1 (6 bases). The source of this sequence is a boy between 2 and 10 years old with acute myeloid leukemia, due to receive a stem cell transplant. CDR3 residues: CATSDTQGGGNQPQHF. DNA for the CDR3: TGTGCCACCAGTGACACGCAAGGGGGTGGCAATCAGCCCCAGCATTTT.